This TCR beta chain was captured in a study of T cells in Graves' hyperthyroidism and ophthalmopathy. Diagnoses were made from clinical symptoms, serum measures (thyroxine and TRAb), thyroid ultrasound and orbital computed tomography. The junction had 4 bases not matched to a gene; V was cut back by 3 bases and J by 6 bases. Germline V gene sequence: CDR1 SNHLY, CDR2 FYNNEI. The CDR3 totals 13 residues. There were TCR beta CDR3 regions amplified from RNA transcripts. Primed by the HTBI set, a first-round RT-PCR was run on the TCR CDR3. One entry per CDR3 protein, called by TCRdb with MiXCR from the multiplex PCR reads. The sample carries about 520,000 distinct CDR3 sequences, around 20% recorded once.

The material sequenced was blood. The receptor was isolated from a man between 18 and 29 years old with Graves' hyperthyroidism. This chain joins TRBV2 and TRBJ1-1, with TRBD1 identical over 7 bases. In nucleotides, the CDR3 is TGTGCCAGCAGTGAGACGGGACAGTCTGAAGCTTTCTTT. Its translation is CASSETGQSEAFF.